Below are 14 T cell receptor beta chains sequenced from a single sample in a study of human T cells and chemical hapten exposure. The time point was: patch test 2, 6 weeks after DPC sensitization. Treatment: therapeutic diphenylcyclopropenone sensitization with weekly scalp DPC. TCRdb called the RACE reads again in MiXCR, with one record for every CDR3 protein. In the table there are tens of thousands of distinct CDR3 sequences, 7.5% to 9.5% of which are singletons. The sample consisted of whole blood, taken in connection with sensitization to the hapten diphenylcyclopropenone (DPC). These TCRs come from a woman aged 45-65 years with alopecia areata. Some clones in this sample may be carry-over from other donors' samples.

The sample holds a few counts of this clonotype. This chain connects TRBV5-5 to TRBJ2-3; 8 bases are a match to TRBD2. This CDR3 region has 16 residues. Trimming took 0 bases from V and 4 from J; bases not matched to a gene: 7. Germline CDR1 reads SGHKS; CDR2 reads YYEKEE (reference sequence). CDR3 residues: CASSLGSGSSADTQYF. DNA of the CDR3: TGTGCCAGCAGCTTGGGGAGCGGGAGTTCAGCAGATACGCAGTATTTT.

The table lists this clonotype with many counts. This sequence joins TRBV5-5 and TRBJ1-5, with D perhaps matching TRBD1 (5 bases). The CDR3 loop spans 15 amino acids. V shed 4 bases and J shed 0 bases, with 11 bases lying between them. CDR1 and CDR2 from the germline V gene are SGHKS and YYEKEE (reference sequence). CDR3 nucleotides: TGTGCCAGCAGCGTCGACAGTTATAGCAATCAGCCCCAGCATTTT. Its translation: CASSVDSYSNQPQHF. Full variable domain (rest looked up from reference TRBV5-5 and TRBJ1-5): DAGVTQSPTHLIKTRGQQVTLRCSPISGHKSVSWYQQVLGQGPQFIFQYYEKEERGRGNFPDRFSARQFPNYSSELNVNALLLGDSALYLCASSVDSYSNQPQHFGDGTRLSIL.

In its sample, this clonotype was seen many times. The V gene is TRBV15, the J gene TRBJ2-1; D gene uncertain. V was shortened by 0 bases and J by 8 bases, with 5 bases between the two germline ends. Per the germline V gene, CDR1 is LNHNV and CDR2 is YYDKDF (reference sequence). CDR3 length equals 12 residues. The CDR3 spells CATSRDDHEQFF. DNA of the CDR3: TGTGCCACCAGCAGAGATGATCATGAGCAGTTCTTC.

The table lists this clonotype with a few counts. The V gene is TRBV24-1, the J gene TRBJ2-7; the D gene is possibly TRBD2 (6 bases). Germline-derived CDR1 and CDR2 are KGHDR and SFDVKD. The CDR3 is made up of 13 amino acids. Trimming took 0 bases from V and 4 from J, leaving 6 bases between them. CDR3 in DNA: TGTGCCACCAGTGATTTGCGGGGGTACGAGCAGTACTTC. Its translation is CATSDLRGYEQYF.

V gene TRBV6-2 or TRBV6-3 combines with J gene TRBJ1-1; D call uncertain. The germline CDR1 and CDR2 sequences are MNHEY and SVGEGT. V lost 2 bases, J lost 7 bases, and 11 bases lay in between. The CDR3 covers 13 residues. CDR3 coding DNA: TGTGCCAGCAGTTACGGACCAACGATTGAAGCTTTCTTT. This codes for CASSYGPTIEAFF.

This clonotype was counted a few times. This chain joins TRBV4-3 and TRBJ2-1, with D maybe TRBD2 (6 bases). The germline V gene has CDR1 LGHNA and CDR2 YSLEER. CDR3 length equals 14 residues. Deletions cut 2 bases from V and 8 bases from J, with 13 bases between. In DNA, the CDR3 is TGCGCCAGCAGCCAACGGAAGGGCGGGGATGAGCAGTTCTTC. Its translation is CASSQRKGGDEQFF.

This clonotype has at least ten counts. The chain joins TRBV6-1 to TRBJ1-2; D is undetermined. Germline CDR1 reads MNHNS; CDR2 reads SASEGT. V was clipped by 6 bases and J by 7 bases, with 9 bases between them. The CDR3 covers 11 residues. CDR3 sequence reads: CASRLEAGYTF. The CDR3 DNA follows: TGTGCCAGCAGGCTAGAGGCTGGCTACACCTTC.

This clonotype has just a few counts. CDR3 loop: CASSQGLKLNQPQHF. CDR3 in DNA: TGTGCCAGCAGCCAAGGTCTGAAGTTAAATCAGCCCCAGCATTTT. The chain combines TRBV3-1 with TRBJ1-5, with D unclear. V was pared by 1 base and J by 4 bases, with 11 bases between. Per germline, CDR1 LGHDT and CDR2 YNNKEL (reference sequence). The length of the CDR3 is 15 residues.

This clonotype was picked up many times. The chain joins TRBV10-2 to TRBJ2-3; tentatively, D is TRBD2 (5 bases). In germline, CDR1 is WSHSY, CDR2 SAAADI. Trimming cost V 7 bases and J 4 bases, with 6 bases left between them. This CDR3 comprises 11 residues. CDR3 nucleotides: TGCGCCAGCATACTAGCAGATACGCAGTATTTT. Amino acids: CASILADTQYF.

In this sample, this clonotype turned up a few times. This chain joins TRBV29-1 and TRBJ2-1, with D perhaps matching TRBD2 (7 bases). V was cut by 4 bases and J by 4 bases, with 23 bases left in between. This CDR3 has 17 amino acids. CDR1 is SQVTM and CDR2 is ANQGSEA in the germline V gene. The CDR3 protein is CSVVPLGRGGIYNEQFF. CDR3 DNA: TGCAGCGTTGTACCCCTGGGGAGGGGGGGGATATACAATGAGCAGTTCTTC.

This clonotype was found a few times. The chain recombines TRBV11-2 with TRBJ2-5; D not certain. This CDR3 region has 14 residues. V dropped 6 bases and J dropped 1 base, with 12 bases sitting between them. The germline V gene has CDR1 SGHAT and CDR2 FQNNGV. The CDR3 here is CASSRRRSQETQYF. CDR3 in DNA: TGTGCCAGCAGTCGCCGGAGAAGCCAAGAGACCCAGTACTTC. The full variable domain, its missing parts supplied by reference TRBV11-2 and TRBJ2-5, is EAGVAQSPRYKIIEKRQSVAFWCNPISGHATLYWYQQILGQGPKLLIQFQNNGVVDDSQLPKDRFSAERLKGVDSTLKIQPAKLEDSAVYLCASSRRRSQETQYFGPGTRLLVL.

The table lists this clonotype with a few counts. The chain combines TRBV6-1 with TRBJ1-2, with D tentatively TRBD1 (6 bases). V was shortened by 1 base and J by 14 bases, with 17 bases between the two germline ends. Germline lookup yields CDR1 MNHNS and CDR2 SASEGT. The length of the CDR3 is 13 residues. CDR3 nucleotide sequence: TGTGCCAGCAGTGAAGGTTACAGGGATGAGAATACCTTC. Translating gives CASSEGYRDENTF.

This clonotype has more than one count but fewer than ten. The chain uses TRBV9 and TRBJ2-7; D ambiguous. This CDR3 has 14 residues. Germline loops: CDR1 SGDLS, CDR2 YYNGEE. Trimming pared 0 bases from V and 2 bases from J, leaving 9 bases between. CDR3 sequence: CASSVDWGPYEQYF. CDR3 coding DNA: TGTGCCAGCAGCGTAGATTGGGGTCCCTACGAGCAGTACTTC.

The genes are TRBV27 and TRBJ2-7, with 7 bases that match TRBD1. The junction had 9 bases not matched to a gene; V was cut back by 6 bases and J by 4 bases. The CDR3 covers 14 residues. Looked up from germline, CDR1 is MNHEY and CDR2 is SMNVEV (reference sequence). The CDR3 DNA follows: TGTGCCAGCAGCAAGACAGGGTTGGTTTACGAGCAGTACTTC. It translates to CASSKTGLVYEQYF.